This T cell receptor beta chain was sequenced in a study of cytomegalovirus exposure and HLA in healthy donors. Study observations and caveats: It was reported that the classifier diagnosed cytomegalovirus status with high specificity and sensitivity in both the original and validation cohorts. Cytomegalovirus-associated TCR beta chains were listed, numbering roughly 150. The finding came from a later analysis; first-cohort TCR clusters tended to co-occur in the 110 or so validation repertoires. Three CMV-associated chains proved CMV antigen-specific in vitro.

Details on this clone: The antigen is undetermined.

TCRdb's copy holds only in-frame clones and misses some; the assay was immunoSEQ multiplex PCR. The profile covers about 240,000 clones, with approximately 84% appearing a single time and about 1.2% taken by the ten largest. The CDR3 is 17 residues long. Trimming removed 4 bases from V and 3 bases from J, with 22 bases in between. The sequence was obtained from a young woman in good health and CMV-seropositive. The sequenced material came from PBMCs. The chain couples TRBV5-3 to TRBJ2-5; possibly TRBD2 for D (6 bases). TRBV5-3 is given ORF status, its function remaining uncertain. As DNA, the CDR3 is TGTGCCAGAAGCGGGAGGCAGGGAGGTAAGTTGGAAGAGACCCAGTACTTC. Translation gives CARSGRQGGKLEETQYF.